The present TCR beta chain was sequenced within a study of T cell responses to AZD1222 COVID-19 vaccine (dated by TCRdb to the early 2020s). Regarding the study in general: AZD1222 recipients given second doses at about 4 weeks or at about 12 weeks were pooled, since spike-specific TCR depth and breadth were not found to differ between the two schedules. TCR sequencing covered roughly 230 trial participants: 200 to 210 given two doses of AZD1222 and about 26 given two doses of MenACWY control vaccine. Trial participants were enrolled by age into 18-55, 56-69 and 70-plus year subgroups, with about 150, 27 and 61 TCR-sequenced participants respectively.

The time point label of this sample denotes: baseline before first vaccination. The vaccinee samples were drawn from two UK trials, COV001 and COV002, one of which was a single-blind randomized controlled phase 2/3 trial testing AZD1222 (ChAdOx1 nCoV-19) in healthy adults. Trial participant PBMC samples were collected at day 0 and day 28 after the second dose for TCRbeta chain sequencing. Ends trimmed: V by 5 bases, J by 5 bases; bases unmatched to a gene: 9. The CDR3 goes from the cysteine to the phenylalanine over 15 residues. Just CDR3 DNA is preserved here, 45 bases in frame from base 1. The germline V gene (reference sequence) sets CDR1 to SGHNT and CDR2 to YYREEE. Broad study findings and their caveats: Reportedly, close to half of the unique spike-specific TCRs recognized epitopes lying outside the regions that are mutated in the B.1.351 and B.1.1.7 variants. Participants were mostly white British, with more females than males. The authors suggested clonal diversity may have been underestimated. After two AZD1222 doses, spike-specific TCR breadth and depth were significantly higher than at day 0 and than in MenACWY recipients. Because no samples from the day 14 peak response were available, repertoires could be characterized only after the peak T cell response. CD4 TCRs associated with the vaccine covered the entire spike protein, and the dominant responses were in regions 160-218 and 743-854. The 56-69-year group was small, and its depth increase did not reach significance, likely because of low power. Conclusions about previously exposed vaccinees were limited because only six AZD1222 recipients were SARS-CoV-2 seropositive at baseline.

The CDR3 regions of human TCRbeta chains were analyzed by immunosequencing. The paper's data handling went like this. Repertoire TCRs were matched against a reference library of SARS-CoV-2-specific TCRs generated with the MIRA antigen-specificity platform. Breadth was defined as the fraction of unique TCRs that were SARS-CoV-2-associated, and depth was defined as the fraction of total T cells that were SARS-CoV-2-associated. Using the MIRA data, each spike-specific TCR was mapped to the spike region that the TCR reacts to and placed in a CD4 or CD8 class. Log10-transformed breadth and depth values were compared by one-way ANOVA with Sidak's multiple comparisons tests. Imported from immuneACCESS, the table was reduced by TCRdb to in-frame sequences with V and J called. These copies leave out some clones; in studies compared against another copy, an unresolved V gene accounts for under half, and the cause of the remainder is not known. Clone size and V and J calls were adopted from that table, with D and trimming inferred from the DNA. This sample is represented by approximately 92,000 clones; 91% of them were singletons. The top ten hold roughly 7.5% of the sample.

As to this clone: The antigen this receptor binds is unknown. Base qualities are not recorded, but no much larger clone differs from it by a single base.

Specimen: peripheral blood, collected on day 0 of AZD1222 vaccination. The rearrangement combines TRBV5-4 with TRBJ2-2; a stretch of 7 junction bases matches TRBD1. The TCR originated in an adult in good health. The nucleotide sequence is TGTGCCAGCAGTACCGACAGGGAGTGGACCGGGGAGCTGTTTTTT. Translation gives CASSTDREWTGELFF.